This TCR beta chain is from a study of regulatory T cells in long-lasting Graves disease. Notes on the study in general: Blood alone, not thyroid tissue, was studied.

This clonotype was seen repeatedly, ten times or more. Its antigen is currently unknown. Indicated time point: newly diagnosed GD, antithyroid drugs for less than 3 months. From PBMCs, RNA was extracted and then used to make the TCR library. Germline-derived CDR1 and CDR2 are SGHRS and YFSETQ. This CDR3 region has 15 residues. The V segment lost 3 bases and the J segment 6 bases; nucleotides outside the gene matches: 11. CDR3-region Arm-PCR and iRepertoire HTBI primers produced the TCR beta libraries. TCRdb itself ran the multiplex PCR reads through MiXCR, one entry per CDR3 protein. The sample has about 540,000 distinct CDR3 sequences; about 13% are singletons. The data also belong to a second study, concerning T cells in Graves' hyperthyroidism and ophthalmopathy. Turning to that study: Hyperthyroidism patients were newly diagnosed, had disease duration under 2 months, and were aged 18 to 65 years. A first-round RT-PCR of the TCR CDR3 used the HTBI primer set.

The genes are TRBV5-1 and TRBJ1-1, with TRBD1 matching over 7 bases. The sequence came from a man younger than 45 with Graves disease. Sequencing was performed on peripheral blood mononuclear cells (PBMCs), taken at new diagnosis, from a patient treated with antithyroid drugs. The CDR3 is CASSYLTGSWAEAFF. In DNA form, the CDR3 reads TGCGCCAGCAGCTATTTGACAGGGTCATGGGCTGAAGCTTTCTTT. Full variable domain (missing parts from reference TRBV5-1 and TRBJ1-1): KAGVTQTPRYLIKTRGQQVTLSCSPISGHRSVSWYQQTPGQGLQFLFEYFSETQRNKGNFPGRFSGRQFSNSRSEMNVSTLELGDSALYLCASSYLTGSWAEAFFGQGTRLTVV.